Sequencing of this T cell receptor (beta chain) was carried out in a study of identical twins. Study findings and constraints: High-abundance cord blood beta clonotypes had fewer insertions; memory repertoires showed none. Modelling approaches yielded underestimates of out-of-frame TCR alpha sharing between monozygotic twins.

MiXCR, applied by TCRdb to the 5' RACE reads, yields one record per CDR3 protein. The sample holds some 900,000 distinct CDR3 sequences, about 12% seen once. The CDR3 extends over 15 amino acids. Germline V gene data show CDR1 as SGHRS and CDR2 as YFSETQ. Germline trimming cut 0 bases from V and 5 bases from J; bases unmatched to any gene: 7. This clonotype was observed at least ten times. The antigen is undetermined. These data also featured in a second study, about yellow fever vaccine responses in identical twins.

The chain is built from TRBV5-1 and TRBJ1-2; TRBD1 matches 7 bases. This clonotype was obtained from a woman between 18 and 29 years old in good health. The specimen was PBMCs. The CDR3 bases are TGCGCCAGCAGCTTGGACCGGGGACAGAGTTATGGCTACACCTTC. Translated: CASSLDRGQSYGYTF.